The rows below give T cell receptor beta chains drawn from one sample of a study of response to subunit inactivated influenza vaccine. One entry per CDR3 protein results from TCRdb running MiXCR on the RT-PCR reads. This table has under 950,000 distinct CDR3 sequences, 20% to 25% appearing once. The sample consisted of PBMCs from blood, taken around 5 days after vaccination. These receptor sequences come from a man aged 45-65 years who received an inactivated influenza vaccine. Each CDR3 is given with its conserved first and last residue. The D gene is left open where the match is weak. Clone sizes are given selectively: once, few, many, or a class where the clone is expanded.

j_call d_call clone_size v_call cdr3_aa cdr3_nt
TRBJ1-1 NA few TRBV7-9 CASSDREEAFF TGTGCCAGCAGCGACCGGGAGGAAGCTTTCTTT
TRBJ1-1 NA NA TRBV12-3/TRBV12-4 CASRLRQMNTEAFF TGTGCCAGCAGGCTAAGACAGATGAACACTGAAGCTTTCTTT
TRBJ2-1 NA NA TRBV7-2 CASSPLGGTGMNEQFF TGTGCCAGCAGCCCCCTCGGGGGAACCGGGATGAATGAGCAGTTCTTC
TRBJ2-5 NA NA TRBV4-3 CASSQTRHRETQYF TGCGCCAGCAGCCAAACCCGGCACCGGGAGACCCAGTACTTC
TRBJ2-7 NA many TRBV7-2 CASSQRHEQYF TGTGCCAGCAGCCAAAGGCACGAGCAGTACTTC
TRBJ2-3 NA few TRBV24-1 CATSDNGQSGDTQYF TGTGCCACCAGTGATAATGGACAAAGTGGAGATACGCAGTATTTT
TRBJ1-1 NA NA TRBV6-2/TRBV6-3 CASSFRVSTEAFF TGTGCCAGCAGTTTCAGGGTATCTACTGAAGCTTTCTTT
TRBJ2-7 TRBD2 many TRBV29-1 CSVEASGRYEQYF TGCAGCGTTGAGGCTAGCGGGAGGTACGAGCAGTACTTC
TRBJ1-4 NA few TRBV5-5 CASSASREEKLFF TGTGCCAGCAGCGCTAGTCGGGAAGAAAAACTGTTTTTT
TRBJ2-5 NA NA TRBV28 CASRGFRDNQETQYF TGTGCCAGCAGGGGATTCCGGGACAACCAAGAGACCCAGTACTTC
TRBJ2-3 TRBD2 few TRBV6-5 CASSYSRLAGVKYTQYF TGTGCCAGCAGTTACTCTCGACTAGCGGGAGTGAAGTATACGCAGTATTTT
TRBJ2-4 NA few TRBV29-1 CSAARGQGKNIQYF TGCAGCGCCGCCCGGGGGCAGGGCAAAAACATTCAGTACTTC
TRBJ1-2 NA few TRBV12-3/TRBV12-4 CASSQGLPMNYGYTF TGTGCCAGCAGTCAGGGACTTCCAATGAACTATGGCTACACCTTC
TRBJ2-1 TRBD2 NA TRBV19 CASSTTSGNYNEQFF TGTGCCAGTAGCACGACTAGCGGGAACTACAATGAGCAGTTCTTC
TRBJ2-1 TRBD2 NA TRBV20-1 CSALPGAGGLDNEQFF TGCAGTGCCCTCCCCGGAGCGGGAGGGCTCGACAATGAGCAGTTCTTC
TRBJ2-5 TRBD1 NA TRBV6-1 CASSEGQGATQYF TGTGCCAGCAGTGAGGGACAGGGGGCGACCCAGTACTTC
TRBJ1-1 NA few TRBV20-1 CSARALRATEAFF TGCAGTGCTAGGGCGCTTCGGGCCACAGAAGCTTTCTTT
TRBJ2-3 NA NA TRBV20-1 CSASPILPTDTQYF TGCAGTGCTAGCCCCATCTTACCTACAGATACGCAGTATTTT
TRBJ2-5 TRBD2 NA TRBV7-2 CASSVTGLGQETQYF TGTGCCAGCAGCGTTACGGGACTAGGCCAAGAGACCCAGTACTTC
TRBJ2-1 NA few TRBV12-3/TRBV12-4 CASSLGWGSSNEQFF TGTGCCAGCAGTTTAGGTTGGGGGAGTTCGAATGAGCAGTTCTTC
TRBJ2-3 NA few TRBV28 CASKSTDTQYF TGTGCCAGCAAAAGCACAGATACGCAGTATTTT
TRBJ1-4 NA NA TRBV24-1 CATSERGEKLFF TGTGCCACCAGTGAGAGGGGAGAAAAACTGTTTTTT
TRBJ2-5 NA NA TRBV25-1 CASSEFGRGETQYF TGTGCCAGCAGTGAATTTGGGAGAGGCGAGACCCAGTACTTC
TRBJ2-1 TRBD1 NA TRBV20-1 CSAGRRTGVHNEQFF TGCAGTGCTGGTCGCCGGACAGGGGTCCACAATGAGCAGTTCTTC
TRBJ2-1 NA NA TRBV12-3/TRBV12-4 CASRGHSNEQFF TGTGCCAGCAGGGGGCACAGCAATGAGCAGTTCTTC
TRBJ2-3 NA NA TRBV20-1 CSARAGAENTQYF TGCAGTGCTAGAGCGGGAGCCGAAAATACGCAGTATTTT
TRBJ1-6 TRBD1 NA TRBV12-3/TRBV12-4 CASSLGQVPINSPLHF TGTGCCAGCAGTTTGGGACAGGTGCCTATTAATTCACCCCTCCACTTT
TRBJ2-3 TRBD2 NA TRBV5-8 CASSLVLADTQYF TGTGCCAGCAGCTTGGTACTAGCGGATACGCAGTATTTT
TRBJ2-1 TRBD2 NA TRBV6-5 CASSYSTGWGLAGDGEQFF TGTGCCAGCAGTTACTCGACAGGCTGGGGACTAGCGGGAGACGGTGAGCAGTTCTTC
TRBJ2-7 NA few TRBV20-1 CSASQQAYEQYF TGCAGTGCTAGCCAGCAAGCCTACGAGCAGTACTTC
TRBJ2-2 NA NA TRBV18 CASSRSRSNTGELFF TGTGCCAGCTCTCGCTCACGATCGAACACCGGGGAGCTGTTTTTT
TRBJ2-5 TRBD1 NA TRBV4-3 CASSQGRTGGEETQYF TGCGCCAGCAGCCAAGGGCGGACAGGGGGAGAAGAGACCCAGTACTTC
TRBJ2-3 NA NA TRBV5-1 CASSLASGALTDTQYF TGCGCCAGCAGCTTGGCCTCCGGCGCCCTCACAGATACGCAGTATTTT
TRBJ2-1 TRBD2 NA TRBV9 CASSGFSGGSYNEQFF TGTGCCAGCAGCGGATTTAGCGGGGGGTCCTACAATGAGCAGTTCTTC
TRBJ2-3 NA many TRBV12-3/TRBV12-4 CSTLATNTDTQYF TGTTCCACCTTAGCCACAAACACAGATACGCAGTATTTT
TRBJ2-7 NA NA TRBV29-1 CSASPSGTQVYEQYF TGCAGCGCCTCCCCTTCCGGGACACAAGTCTACGAGCAGTACTTC
TRBJ2-7 TRBD2 many TRBV20-1 CSARVRGGGYEQYF TGCAGTGCTAGAGTGCGGGGGGGCGGCTACGAGCAGTACTTC
TRBJ2-1 NA few TRBV18 CASSPPGYLGNNEQFF TGTGCCAGCTCACCACCGGGGTACTTAGGGAACAATGAGCAGTTCTTC
TRBJ2-7 TRBD1 few TRBV4-2 CASSQDAPTGVYEQYF TGTGCCAGCAGCCAAGATGCTCCGACAGGGGTTTACGAGCAGTACTTC
TRBJ1-6 NA NA TRBV2 CASSEVHYNSPLHF TGTGCCAGCAGTGAGGTCCACTATAATTCACCCCTCCACTTT
TRBJ2-3 TRBD1 NA TRBV9 CASSGQQGGTDTQYF TGTGCCAGCAGCGGTCAACAGGGGGGCACAGATACGCAGTATTTT
TRBJ1-3 NA NA TRBV18 CASSPATSSGNTIYF TGTGCCAGCTCACCTGCGACAAGCTCTGGAAACACCATATATTTT
TRBJ1-1 NA NA TRBV11-3 CASSADSGIAFF TGTGCCAGCAGCGCGGACTCAGGGATAGCTTTCTTT
TRBJ1-2 NA few TRBV20-1 CSAIGNYGYTF TGCAGTGCTATCGGGAACTATGGCTACACCTTC
TRBJ2-2 TRBD1 few TRBV6-1 CASSKAFGTGPGELFF TGTGCCAGCAGTAAAGCCTTCGGGACAGGGCCCGGGGAGCTGTTTTTT
TRBJ2-1 TRBD1 NA TRBV29-1 CSVRTGARVNEQFF TGCAGCGTTAGGACAGGGGCGCGAGTCAATGAGCAGTTCTTC
TRBJ2-7 TRBD1 NA TRBV5-5 CASRRGQSSYEQYF TGTGCCAGCAGACGGGGACAGAGCTCCTACGAGCAGTACTTC
TRBJ2-1 TRBD2 NA TRBV3-1 CASSQATSGSYNEQFF TGTGCCAGCAGCCAAGCGACTAGCGGCTCCTACAATGAGCAGTTCTTC
TRBJ1-1 TRBD1 once TRBV7-8 CASSRPRQGGNTEAFF TGTGCCAGCAGCCGCCCTAGACAGGGTGGTAACACTGAAGCTTTCTTT
TRBJ2-1 NA NA TRBV7-9 CASSSWGELDDEQFF TGTGCCAGCAGCTCCTGGGGGGAGTTGGACGATGAGCAGTTCTTC
TRBJ2-2 NA few TRBV24-1 CAGGTGTGELFF TGTGCTGGGGGTACGGGCACCGGGGAGCTGTTTTTT
TRBJ2-1 NA NA TRBV20-1 CSARVPGKNYNEQFF TGCAGTGCTAGAGTACCGGGGAAAAACTACAATGAGCAGTTCTTC
TRBJ2-7 NA NA TRBV6-2/TRBV6-3 CASKSLGQGNKQYF TGTGCCAGCAAGTCTCTGGGCCAGGGGAATAAGCAGTACTTC
TRBJ2-2 NA few TRBV6-2/TRBV6-3 CASSYGQYTGELFF TGTGCCAGCAGTTACGGGCAGTACACCGGGGAGCTGTTTTTT
TRBJ2-7 TRBD1 many TRBV12-3/TRBV12-4 CASSLDRAAYEQYF TGTGCCAGCAGTTTGGACAGGGCTGCCTACGAGCAGTACTTC
TRBJ1-1 NA few TRBV6-2/TRBV6-3 CASRPWDRRSENTEAFF TGTGCCAGCAGACCCTGGGATCGGAGGAGTGAGAACACTGAAGCTTTCTTT